The 5 T cell receptor beta chains below were found in one sample sequenced in a study of blood T cell repertoires in COVID-19. The method was immunoSEQ multiplex PCR; TCRdb's version includes in-frame clones alone and lacks a portion of them. This sample has 320,000 or so clones, with 75% to 90% found just once. The sequenced sample consisted of PBMCs or T cells enriched from blood (not recorded which). The receptors derive from a woman in her 30s who had been exposed to COVID-19.

This sequence joins TRBV10-3 and TRBJ1-1; tentatively, D is TRBD1 (6 bases). The ends were cut back, 6 bases at V and 5 bases at J, with 13 bases in the middle. Germline lookup yields CDR1 ENHRY and CDR2 SYGVKD. The CDR3 runs 13 residues. CDR3 sequence (DNA): TGTGCCATCAGGCCCAGGGGAGAAACTGAAGCTTTCTTT. Its protein is CAIRPRGETEAFF.

The J gene is TRBJ1-2, the V gene TRBV3-1 (or the pseudogene TRBV3-2); D uncertain. Per germline, CDR1 LGHDT and CDR2 YNNKEL (reference sequence). Between the trimmed V and J ends, which lost 1 base and 4 bases, there was a span of 13 bases. The CDR3 totals 15 residues. CDR3 sequence reads: CASSQVSEKRYGYTF. The CDR3 DNA reads as TGTGCCAGCAGCCAAGTGTCTGAGAAGCGCTATGGCTACACCTTC.

CDR3 protein: CASSSGPNTEAFF. CDR3 coding DNA: TGTGCCAGCAGTTCTGGGCCGAACACTGAAGCTTTCTTT. The J gene is TRBJ1-1, the V gene TRBV28; D remains ambiguous. V gave up 4 bases and J gave up 1 base, with 7 bases separating them. The germline V gene has CDR1 MDHEN and CDR2 SYDVKM. The CDR3 consists of 13 residues. Full variable domain (missing parts from reference TRBV28 and TRBJ1-1): DVKVTQSSRYLVKRTGEKVFLECVQDMDHENMFWYRQDPGLGLRLIYFSYDVKMKEKGDIPEGYSVSREKKERFSLILESASTNQTSMYLCASSSGPNTEAFFGQGTRLTVV.

The rearrangement links TRBV2 to TRBJ1-3; no definite D call. Germline V gene lookup returns CDR1 SNHLY and CDR2 FYNNEI. The CDR3 sequence is 14 residues long. V dropped 4 bases and J dropped 0 bases, with 7 bases sitting between them. CDR3 protein: CASSAGFSGNTIYF. The CDR3 nucleotides are TGTGCCAGCAGTGCGGGATTCTCTGGAAACACCATATATTTT.

The V call is TRBV30, the J call TRBJ1-4, with 7 nucleotides matching TRBD1. Germline V gives CDR1 GTSNPN, CDR2 SVGIG (reference sequence). The trim removed 5 bases at V and 0 bases at J, leaving 6 bases unmatched. The CDR3 loop spans 15 amino acids. CDR3 sequence reads: CAWGPGTATNEKLFF. CDR3 sequence (DNA): TGTGCCTGGGGGCCGGGGACAGCAACTAATGAAAAACTGTTTTTT.